One sample yielded the 10 T cell receptor beta chains listed below, sequenced in a study of cytomegalovirus exposure and HLA in healthy donors. Profiling relied on immunoSEQ multiplex PCR, and the TCRdb table lists in-frame clones only, not all of them. The table shows around 300,000 clones, with 88% occurring only once. The source material was PBMCs. All receptors derive from a woman between 18 and 29 years old in good health and CMV-seronegative.

The rearrangement joins TRBV5-4 to TRBJ2-7; weak D call: TRBD2 (6 bases). The CDR3 is 17 amino acids. V lost 1 base, J lost 6 bases, and 23 bases lay in between. Germline assignment: CDR1 SGHNT and CDR2 YYREEE (reference sequence). The CDR3 reads CASSLPSGSGMLLEQYF. In DNA, the CDR3 is TGTGCCAGCAGCTTGCCCTCCGGGAGCGGAATGCTGCTCGAGCAGTACTTC. The variable domain in full, completed from reference TRBV5-4 and TRBJ2-7, reads ETGVTQSPTHLIKTRGQQVTLRCSSQSGHNTVSWYQQALGQGPQFIFQYYREEENGRGNFPPRFSGLQFPNYSSELNVNALELDDSALYLCASSLPSGSGMLLEQYFGPGTRLTVT.

The chain employs TRBV5-1 and TRBJ2-2; 8 bases match TRBD1. The V and J ends lost 7 bases and 4 bases, in that order; junction bases with no gene match: 12. Per germline, CDR1 SGHRS and CDR2 YFSETQ. The CDR3 spans 16 residues. DNA for the CDR3: TGCGCCAGCTCTTTGGGGGGACAGGTAGCCACCGGGGAGCTGTTTTTT. Its translation: CASSLGGQVATGELFF.

The chain combines TRBV2 with TRBJ1-5; D is undetermined. The CDR3 extends over 14 amino acids. Deletions cut 4 bases from V and 2 bases from J, with 9 bases between. Germline-derived CDR1 and CDR2 are SNHLY and FYNNEI. DNA of the CDR3: TGTGCCAGCAGTGTGTCCGGGGGCAATCAGCCCCAGCATTTT. Its protein product is CASSVSGGNQPQHF.

This chain connects TRBV6-5 to TRBJ1-2; 9 positions match TRBD1. This CDR3 comprises 14 residues. Germline V CDR1 and CDR2: MNHEY, SVGAGI. J was trimmed by 3 bases and V by 5 bases; bases with no gene match: 4. CDR3 in amino acids: CASSTGQGDYGYTF. CDR3 bases: TGTGCCAGCAGTACGGGACAGGGTGACTATGGCTACACCTTC.

V gene TRBV4-1 combines with J gene TRBJ2-3; TRBD2 matches 7 bases. Germline V lookup: CDR1 MGHRA, CDR2 YSYEKL. After removal of 3 bases from V and 0 bases from J, the junction contained 3 bases not matched to a gene. This CDR3 has 15 amino acids. For the CDR3, the DNA is TGCGCCAGCAGCCACCTAGCGGCAAGCACAGATACGCAGTATTTT. Protein product: CASSHLAASTDTQYF.

The chain has TRBV28 and TRBJ2-7; D perhaps matches TRBD2 (5 bases). This CDR3 region has 13 residues. V lost 5 bases, J lost 3 bases, and 11 bases lay in between. Germline lookup yields CDR1 MDHEN and CDR2 SYDVKM. The CDR3 coding sequence is TGTGCCAGCAGTCTCGGGGTCGTCTACGAGCAGTACTTC. It encodes CASSLGVVYEQYF.

This clone has a handful of counts. The genes are TRBV2 and TRBJ2-7; a weak D match, TRBD1 (5 bases). The CDR3 runs 12 residues. Germline V CDR1 and CDR2: SNHLY, FYNNEI. Trimming stripped 3 bases from V and 5 bases from J, with 8 bases between. CDR3 sequence: CASSEQGNEQYF. The CDR3 nucleotides are TGTGCCAGCAGTGAGCAGGGTAACGAGCAGTACTTC.

The chain carries TRBV18 and TRBJ2-7; tentative D call: TRBD2 (5 bases). Trimming shortened V by 3 bases and J by 1 base, and 10 bases separated the two germline ends. The CDR3 spans 14 residues. The germline V gene has CDR1 KGHSH and CDR2 LQKENI. The CDR3 reads CASSPSGGSYEQYF. DNA of the CDR3: TGTGCCAGCTCACCTTCAGGCGGGTCCTACGAGCAGTACTTC.

This chain connects TRBV21-1 to TRBJ1-6; the D segment call TRBD1 is taken from the table without a DNA check. TRBV21-1 is a listed pseudogene. This CDR3 is built from 17 residues. The CDR3 coding sequence is TGTGCCAGCAGCAAACGGAGGACAGGGGGCTATGAGTCACCCCTCCACTTT. Its protein product is CASSKRRTGGYESPLHF.

The V call is TRBV11-2, the J call TRBJ2-3; weak D call: TRBD1 (5 bases). The V end lost 3 bases, the J end lost 0 bases, and 13 bases lay between the germline ends. The CDR3 covers 16 residues. CDR1 is SGHAT and CDR2 is FQNNGV in the germline V gene. The CDR3 loop is CASSFLGGASTDTQYF. CDR3 in DNA: TGTGCCAGCAGCTTTCTGGGTGGGGCTAGCACAGATACGCAGTATTTT.